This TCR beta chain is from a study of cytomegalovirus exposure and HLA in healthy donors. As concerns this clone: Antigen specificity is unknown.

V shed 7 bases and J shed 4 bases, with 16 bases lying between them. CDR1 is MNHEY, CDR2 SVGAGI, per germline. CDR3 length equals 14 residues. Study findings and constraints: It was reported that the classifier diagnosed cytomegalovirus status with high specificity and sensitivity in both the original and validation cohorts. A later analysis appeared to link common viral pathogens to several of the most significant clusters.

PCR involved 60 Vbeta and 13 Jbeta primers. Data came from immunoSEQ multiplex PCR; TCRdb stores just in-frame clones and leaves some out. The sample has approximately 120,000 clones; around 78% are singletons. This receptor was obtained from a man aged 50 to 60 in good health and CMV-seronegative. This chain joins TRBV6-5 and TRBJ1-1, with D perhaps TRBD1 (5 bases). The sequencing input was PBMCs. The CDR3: CASMSGAGVTEAFF. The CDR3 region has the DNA TGTGCCAGCATGTCCGGGGCGGGGGTCACTGAAGCTTTCTTT.